A selection of T cell receptor beta chains follows, all from one sample in a study of blood T cell repertoires in COVID-19. Produced via immunoSEQ multiplex PCR; TCRdb's table is partial and in-frame only. This sample has some 260,000 clones, with approximately 90% found just once. The sample taken for sequencing was peripheral blood. Receptors were obtained from a woman in her thirties or forties who had recovered from COVID-19. Each CDR3 is given with its conserved first and last residue. A D gene is named only where the DNA matches it firmly. Expanded clones are given a class, and other clones once, few, many or no size at all.

J: TRBJ1-6
length: 15
size: .
V: TRBV7-2
D: TRBD1
CDR3: CASSLAGRGSSPLHF
DNA: TGTGCCAGCAGCTTAGCAGGCAGGGGGAGCTCACCCCTCCACTTT

J: TRBJ2-3
length: 14
size: .
V: TRBV6-5
D: TRBD2
CDR3: CASSSVGGEGTQYF
DNA: TGTGCCAGCAGTTCCGTCGGTGGGGAGGGTACGCAGTATTTT

J: TRBJ1-1
length: 14
size: few
V: TRBV6-5
D: .
CDR3: CASSPRVLNTEAFF
DNA: TGTGCCAGCAGTCCCCGGGTCCTGAACACTGAAGCTTTCTTT

J: TRBJ2-3
length: 16
size: .
V: TRBV15
D: .
CDR3: CATSRGAPGSTDTQYF
DNA: TGTGCCACCAGCAGGGGGGCCCCCGGTAGCACAGATACGCAGTATTTT

J: TRBJ2-7
length: 13
size: few
V: TRBV18
D: TRBD1
CDR3: CASSLGQGREQYF
DNA: TGTGCCAGCTCACTCGGACAGGGCCGCGAGCAGTACTTC

J: TRBJ2-1
length: 17
size: .
V: TRBV5-1
D: TRBD2
CDR3: CASSKKASGTSYNEQFF
DNA: TGCGCCAGCAGCAAAAAGGCTAGCGGAACCTCCTACAATGAGCAGTTCTTC

J: TRBJ2-1
length: 13
size: .
V: TRBV5-4
D: TRBD2
CDR3: CASSWGGGNEQFF
DNA: TGTGCCAGCAGCTGGGGGGGAGGCAATGAGCAGTTCTTC

J: TRBJ2-1
length: 16
size: .
V: TRBV4-3
D: .
CDR3: CASSQDLGSSYNEQFF
DNA: TGCGCCAGCAGCCAAGATTTAGGGAGCTCCTACAATGAGCAGTTCTTC

J: TRBJ2-7
length: 15
size: many
V: TRBV5-1
D: TRBD1
CDR3: CASSYQGADSYEQYF
DNA: TGCGCCAGCAGCTACCAGGGGGCCGACTCCTACGAGCAGTACTTC

J: TRBJ1-6
length: 15
size: once
V: TRBV3-1/TRBV3-2
D: TRBD1
CDR3: CASSQVGQGDSPLHF
DNA: TGTGCCAGCAGCCAAGTGGGACAGGGTGATTCACCCCTCCACTTT

J: TRBJ1-2
length: 12
size: few
V: TRBV29-1
D: .
CDR3: CSVGPLGDGYTF
DNA: TGCAGCGTTGGACCCCTAGGGGATGGCTACACCTTC

J: TRBJ2-3
length: 18
size: .
V: TRBV3-1/TRBV3-2
D: TRBD2
CDR3: CASSPSGTSGGNTDTQYF
DNA: TGTGCCAGCAGCCCGTCCGGGACTAGCGGGGGTAACACAGATACGCAGTATTTT

J: TRBJ2-2
length: 18
size: .
V: TRBV19
D: TRBD2
CDR3: CASSIVGLAAPWTGELFF
DNA: TGTGCCAGTAGTATAGTTGGGCTAGCGGCCCCGTGGACCGGGGAGCTGTTTTTT

J: TRBJ1-5
length: 15
size: few
V: TRBV2
D: .
CDR3: CASSKDGGPNQPQHF
DNA: TGTGCCAGCAGCAAAGACGGGGGGCCCAATCAGCCCCAGCATTTT

J: TRBJ2-7
length: 14
size: .
V: TRBV7-9
D: TRBD1
CDR3: CASSRGQGWYEQYF
DNA: TGTGCCAGCAGCCGAGGACAGGGGTGGTACGAGCAGTACTTC